This T cell receptor (beta chain) was retrieved from a study of persistence of HIV-infected CD4 T cells. Cells were stimulated with overlapping HIV-1 Gag 15-mer peptides. Sorted nonresponding memory CD4+ T cells were CD40L-negative, CD69-negative, CD45RO-high. Sequencing used immunoSEQ version 4 in survey mode. The assay was immunoSEQ multiplex PCR, and TCRdb's table has in-frame clones only and misses some. In the table there are 50,000 to 65,000 clones, about 77% of which are singletons. From germline, CDR1 is SGHRS and CDR2 YFSETQ. V lost 4 bases to trimming and J lost 5 bases; unmatched junction nucleotides: 11. The CDR3 loop spans 17 amino acids. As to this clone: Its antigen is currently unknown.

The J gene is TRBJ1-6, the V gene TRBV5-1; 8 nucleotides match TRBD1. This material consisted of CD4+ T cells sorted from PBMCs after approximately 19-hour stimulation, taken from a patient who received antiretroviral therapy. This clonotype was sampled from an adult man with HIV who was CMV-seropositive. CDR3 region: CASSGKVGQGDNSPLHF. CDR3 nucleotide sequence: TGCGCCAGCAGCGGCAAAGTAGGACAGGGAGATAATTCACCCCTCCACTTT.